This T cell receptor beta chain was captured in a study of blood T cell repertoires in COVID-19. Overall study: COVID-19 samples, acute and convalescent, were from the United States, Italy and Spain. Sources were T cells, B-cell-depleted T cells, or PBMCs; the material itself was cDNA or gDNA.

Original analysis: Nucleated cell counts were estimated from reference gene primer amplification. Generated by immunoSEQ multiplex PCR, the TCRdb table keeps only in-frame clones and is missing some. V and J calls and clone size follow that table, whereas D and trimming were derived from the DNA. This sample carries some 110,000 clones, 82% of them seen once, and the ten largest clones take 6.5% to 10%. Trimming took 3 bases from V and 6 from J, leaving 10 bases between them. The CDR3 runs to 12 residues. Per germline, CDR1 SGHRS and CDR2 YFSETQ. This chain connects TRBV5-1 to TRBJ2-7; a possible D gene is TRBD2 (6 bases). Sequencing used peripheral blood. The TCR was taken from a man in his sixties or seventies with acute or convalescent COVID-19. This chain's CDR3 is CASSSPSAEQYF. CDR3 in DNA: TGCGCCAGCAGCTCCCCTAGCGCCGAGCAGTACTTC.